This T cell receptor (beta chain) originates from a study of OX40 agonist ivuxolimab in advanced cancers. General study results and limits: Clones of CD4+ and CD8+ blood T cells grew by week 6 at doses of 0.1 to 3.0 mg/kg. Clonal expansion among partial responders at 0.1-3.0 mg/kg ranked near the lowest.

Clones were read by immunoSEQ multiplex PCR, and TCRdb kept only the in-frame ones, dropping some. Of 45,000 to 60,000 clones in the sample, 70% to 90% were seen once. Germline CDR1 is SGDLS and CDR2 is YYNGEE. Trimming cost V 3 bases and J 1 base; bases outside gene matches: 8. The CDR3 loop spans 17 amino acids. As regards this clone: Its antigen remains unknown.

The chain carries TRBV9 and TRBJ2-2, with 8 bases that match TRBD1. The clonotype comes from an adult with an advanced solid tumor such as melanoma, head and neck, liver or kidney cancer. The input for sequencing was CD4+ or CD8+ T cells sorted from blood, taken in a trial of the OX40 agonist ivuxolimab. This CDR3 is CASSAPPGTGNTGELFF. The CDR3 DNA sequence: TGTGCCAGCAGCGCCCCGCCCGGGACAGGGAACACCGGGGAGCTGTTTTTT.